Below, 6 T cell receptor beta chains from the same sample are listed, as sequenced in a study of T cells after yellow fever vaccination. In TCRdb, the 5' RACE reads were re-called with MiXCR into one record per CDR3 protein. The table shows 250,000 to 400,000 distinct CDR3 sequences, with over 3.5% occurring only once. Specimen: PBMCs, collected 5 days after the yellow fever booster vaccination. Receptors originate from a man aged 18 to 30 who received the YFV17D yellow fever vaccine.

This clonotype was detected many times. The chain combines TRBV7-2 with TRBJ2-2; D call uncertain. Between the trimmed V and J ends, which lost 1 base and 1 base, there was a span of 7 bases. CDR3 length: 15 residues. Germline assignment: CDR1 SGHTA and CDR2 FQGNSA. The DNA of the CDR3 is TGTGCCAGCAGCTTAGTCGCCGGGAACACCGGGGAGCTGTTTTTT. It specifies CASSLVAGNTGELFF.

The sample holds a few counts of this clonotype. The chain carries TRBV15 and TRBJ2-6; 8 bases agree with TRBD1. The V gene end was trimmed by 1 base and the J gene end by 10 bases; junction bases not matched to a gene: 9. Germline V gives CDR1 LNHNV, CDR2 YYDKDF (reference sequence). The CDR3 runs to 16 residues. CDR3 sequence (DNA): TGTGCCACCAGCAGAGTAGTAAAACAGGGGGAAAACGTCCTGACTTTC. It yields the protein CATSRVVKQGENVLTF.

This clonotype has a handful of counts. The rearrangement links TRBV11-2 to TRBJ2-2; TRBD2 might be the D (7 bases). The germline V gene encodes CDR1 SGHAT and CDR2 FQNNGV. The V end was cut by 6 bases, the J end by 4 bases, with 21 bases between. The CDR3 has 17 residues. The CDR3 sequence: CASSPYEGGAFTGELFF. CDR3 nucleotide sequence: TGTGCCAGCAGTCCCTATGAGGGGGGGGCGTTCACCGGGGAGCTGTTTTTT.

This clonotype was observed a handful of times. The chain uses TRBV7-2 and TRBJ2-5, with TRBD1 identical over 8 bases. The CDR3 sequence is 14 residues long. Germline CDR1 SGHTA, CDR2 FQGNSA. Germline trimming cut 4 bases from V and 4 bases from J; bases unmatched to any gene: 5. The CDR3: CASSYNRGSETQYF. The DNA of the CDR3 is TGTGCCAGCAGCTACAACAGGGGGTCAGAGACCCAGTACTTC.

This chain uses TRBV20-1 with TRBJ1-1, with a tentative D call TRBD1 (5 bases). CDR1 and CDR2 (germline): DFQATT, SNEGSKA (reference sequence). The CDR3 length is 13 residues. Trimming removed 6 bases from V and 4 bases from J, with 15 bases in between. CDR3 DNA: TGCAGTGCCCCGGGATCGGGGGGCACTGAAGCTTTCTTT. Translation: CSAPGSGGTEAFF.

This clonotype was detected a few times. The CDR3 is CAWSVTGRVSPLHF. DNA for the CDR3: TGTGCCTGGAGTGTAACAGGAAGGGTTTCACCCCTCCACTTT. The V gene is TRBV30, the J gene TRBJ1-6; D possibly corresponds to TRBD1 (5 bases). Germline V gene sequence: CDR1 GTSNPN, CDR2 SVGIG (reference sequence). V lost 0 bases and J 9 bases, leaving 12 bases between the germline ends. The CDR3 totals 14 residues.